The rows below give T cell receptor beta chains drawn from one sample of a study of T cells after yellow fever vaccination. TCRdb ran MiXCR on the 5' RACE reads and lists one entry per CDR3 protein. The sample has hundreds of thousands of distinct CDR3 sequences, around an eighth seen once. Here the sequenced sample was PBMCs, taken on the day of the yellow fever booster vaccination. These receptors all come from a man aged 25 to 40 who received the YFV17D yellow fever vaccine. The CDR3 runs from the conserved cysteine through the conserved F or W. A D gene is named only where the DNA matches it firmly. Size tells how often a clone was seen (once, few, many) or the class of an expanded clone, and some rows leave it out.

clone size: -
J gene: TRBJ2-3
D gene: TRBD1
V gene: TRBV5-4
CDR3 DNA: TGTGCCAGCAGCTCGCCACTCGGGACAGAGATCACAGATACGCAGTATTTT
CDR3 protein: CASSSPLGTEITDTQYF

clone size: many
J gene: TRBJ2-5
D gene: TRBD1
V gene: TRBV29-1
CDR3 DNA: TGCAGCGTTGACCGGGACAGGGGGGGGGAGACCCAGTACTTC
CDR3 protein: CSVDRDRGGETQYF

clone size: -
J gene: TRBJ2-1
D gene: -
V gene: TRBV7-2
CDR3 DNA: TGTGCCAGCAGCTCGAGTCTTATCAATGAGCAGTTCTTC
CDR3 protein: CASSSSLINEQFF

clone size: few
J gene: TRBJ2-3
D gene: -
V gene: TRBV11-3
CDR3 DNA: TGTGCCAGCAGGTCTGGGACGCCCACAGATACGCAGTATTTT
CDR3 protein: CASRSGTPTDTQYF

clone size: -
J gene: TRBJ2-5
D gene: TRBD2
V gene: TRBV5-1
CDR3 DNA: TGCGCCAGCAGCTTGGGGACTAGCGAGGAGACCCAGTACTTC
CDR3 protein: CASSLGTSEETQYF

clone size: -
J gene: TRBJ2-3
D gene: TRBD2
V gene: TRBV20-1
CDR3 DNA: TGCAGTGCTAGAGATTTACGACTAGCGGGAGTAGGTACGCAGTATTTT
CDR3 protein: CSARDLRLAGVGTQYF

clone size: few
J gene: TRBJ2-3
D gene: TRBD2
V gene: TRBV19
CDR3 DNA: TGTGCCAGTAGGCTAGCGGGAGGGCCCTCGTCAGATACGCAGTATTTT
CDR3 protein: CASRLAGGPSSDTQYF

clone size: few
J gene: TRBJ2-7
D gene: TRBD1
V gene: TRBV6-2/TRBV6-3
CDR3 DNA: TGTGCCAGGACCACCGGGACAGGGTCCTACGAGCAGTACTTC
CDR3 protein: CARTTGTGSYEQYF

clone size: -
J gene: TRBJ2-1
D gene: -
V gene: TRBV6-2/TRBV6-3
CDR3 DNA: TGTGCCAGCAGTTTAGCAGGGGGGGTAATATATGAGCAGTTCTTC
CDR3 protein: CASSLAGGVIYEQFF

clone size: -
J gene: TRBJ1-1
D gene: TRBD1
V gene: TRBV25-1
CDR3 DNA: TGTGCCAGCAGTGACAGTTCCGGGACAGGGGGCGCCGTCCCTGAAGCTTTCTTT
CDR3 protein: CASSDSSGTGGAVPEAFF

clone size: -
J gene: TRBJ2-2
D gene: -
V gene: TRBV12-3/TRBV12-4
CDR3 DNA: TGTGCCAGCAGTTTAGGCCTAGCCGGCGGGGAGCTGTTTTTT
CDR3 protein: CASSLGLAGGELFF

clone size: -
J gene: TRBJ2-3
D gene: TRBD2
V gene: TRBV18
CDR3 DNA: TGTGCCAGCTCAGTTCTAGCGGGAGATACGCAGTATTTT
CDR3 protein: CASSVLAGDTQYF

clone size: few
J gene: TRBJ2-7
D gene: -
V gene: TRBV29-1
CDR3 DNA: TGCAGCGTTGAACGGCTGGAGGTCACTTCCTACGAGCAGTACTTC
CDR3 protein: CSVERLEVTSYEQYF

clone size: few
J gene: TRBJ1-5
D gene: TRBD1
V gene: TRBV11-2
CDR3 DNA: TGTGCCAGCAGCTTGGATACAGGGGGCTGGCAGCCCCAGCATTTT
CDR3 protein: CASSLDTGGWQPQHF

clone size: -
J gene: TRBJ2-3
D gene: -
V gene: TRBV24-1
CDR3 DNA: TGTGCCACCAGCCCTTCCGACCGGCCCTCAGATACGCAGTATTTT
CDR3 protein: CATSPSDRPSDTQYF

clone size: -
J gene: TRBJ2-1
D gene: -
V gene: TRBV7-9
CDR3 DNA: TGTGCCAGCAGCCCACCGGGACTGGACTCCTACAATGAGCAGTTCTTC
CDR3 protein: CASSPPGLDSYNEQFF

clone size: -
J gene: TRBJ2-7
D gene: -
V gene: TRBV6-2/TRBV6-3
CDR3 DNA: TGTGCCAGCAGACAGGGATCCCACGAGCAGTACTTC
CDR3 protein: CASRQGSHEQYF

clone size: -
J gene: TRBJ1-2
D gene: -
V gene: TRBV3-1
CDR3 DNA: TGTGCCAGCAGCCAACCCTTCGCTCTGGGCCCCTATGGCTACACCTTC
CDR3 protein: CASSQPFALGPYGYTF

clone size: -
J gene: TRBJ2-3
D gene: -
V gene: TRBV9
CDR3 DNA: TGTGCCAGCAGCGTAGTGGGGACAGATACGCAGTATTTT
CDR3 protein: CASSVVGTDTQYF

clone size: few
J gene: TRBJ2-1
D gene: TRBD2
V gene: TRBV4-3
CDR3 DNA: TGCGCCAGCAGCCCCCGCCCGGGACTAGCGGGAGGGCCGGATTGGGATGAGCAGTTCTTC
CDR3 protein: CASSPRPGLAGGPDWDEQFF

clone size: -
J gene: TRBJ1-2
D gene: -
V gene: TRBV19
CDR3 DNA: TGTGCCAGTAGCACAACAGGGAACTATGGCTACACCTTC
CDR3 protein: CASSTTGNYGYTF

clone size: -
J gene: TRBJ1-6
D gene: -
V gene: TRBV20-1
CDR3 DNA: TGCAGTGCTAGGGGGGGCAGGGAATGGAATTCACCCCTCCACTTT
CDR3 protein: CSARGGREWNSPLHF

clone size: -
J gene: TRBJ2-5
D gene: -
V gene: TRBV6-2/TRBV6-3
CDR3 DNA: TGTGCCAGCACCATCCCGCAAGAGACCCAGTACTTC
CDR3 protein: CASTIPQETQYF

clone size: few
J gene: TRBJ1-5
D gene: -
V gene: TRBV19
CDR3 DNA: TGTGCCAGTAGTATCTCGGGGTATAGCAATCAGCCCCAGCATTTT
CDR3 protein: CASSISGYSNQPQHF

clone size: few
J gene: TRBJ2-2
D gene: -
V gene: TRBV9
CDR3 DNA: TGTGCCAGCAGCGTAGCGGTAGACAAAGCGAACACCGGGGAGCTGTTTTTT
CDR3 protein: CASSVAVDKANTGELFF

clone size: few
J gene: TRBJ2-1
D gene: TRBD2
V gene: TRBV20-1
CDR3 DNA: TGCAGTGCTGACGCCGGGACTAGCGGGAGGTGGGAGCAGTTCTTC
CDR3 protein: CSADAGTSGRWEQFF

clone size: many
J gene: TRBJ2-3
D gene: -
V gene: TRBV19
CDR3 DNA: TGTGCCAGTAGAGGACAGACTTCAGATACGCAGTATTTT
CDR3 protein: CASRGQTSDTQYF

clone size: few
J gene: TRBJ1-2
D gene: -
V gene: TRBV28
CDR3 DNA: TGTGCCAGCTATTTCCTCGGAGAGGGTTACACCTTC
CDR3 protein: CASYFLGEGYTF

clone size: -
J gene: TRBJ2-4
D gene: TRBD2
V gene: TRBV18
CDR3 DNA: TGTGCCAGCTCACCAAGCGGGAGAGCCAAAAACATTCAGTACTTC
CDR3 protein: CASSPSGRAKNIQYF

clone size: many
J gene: TRBJ2-1
D gene: TRBD1
V gene: TRBV23-1
CDR3 DNA: TGCGCCAGCAGTCAAACACAGGGGGAATACAATGAGGGGTTCTTC
CDR3 protein: CASSQTQGEYNEGFF

clone size: many
J gene: TRBJ2-3
D gene: -
V gene: TRBV7-2
CDR3 DNA: TGTGCCAGCAGCCCCTATTCGGGAACAGATACGCAGTATTTT
CDR3 protein: CASSPYSGTDTQYF

clone size: many
J gene: TRBJ2-3
D gene: -
V gene: TRBV11-3
CDR3 DNA: TGTGCCAGCAGCTTCGGGTTGACAGATACGCAGTATTTT
CDR3 protein: CASSFGLTDTQYF

clone size: -
J gene: TRBJ2-7
D gene: -
V gene: TRBV30
CDR3 DNA: TGTGCCTGGAGTCTTCCTCTGCGTACCTACGAGCAGTACTTC
CDR3 protein: CAWSLPLRTYEQYF

clone size: -
J gene: TRBJ2-4
D gene: TRBD2
V gene: TRBV20-1
CDR3 DNA: TGCAGTGCTAGTCGGTCTAGCGGGAGAGTTTCCATTCAGTACTTC
CDR3 protein: CSASRSSGRVSIQYF

clone size: few
J gene: TRBJ1-5
D gene: -
V gene: TRBV2
CDR3 DNA: TGTGCCAGCAGTGAAAGCGCGGATCAGCCCCAGCATTTT
CDR3 protein: CASSESADQPQHF